The 21 T cell receptor beta chains presented below share a single source sample, sequenced in a study of shared clonotypes between healthy human individuals. TCRdb's table, derived via immunoSEQ multiplex PCR, lists solely in-frame clones and lacks some. The sample lists around 330,000 clones; about 74% were seen once. The sequencing sample was made of memory CD4+ T cells sorted from blood. The sample's subset: CD45RA-negative fraction. These receptors all stem from a man aged 30 to 39 in good health.

This sequence joins TRBV5-1 and TRBJ2-3, with 8 bases that match TRBD2. Per germline, CDR1 SGHRS and CDR2 YFSETQ. The CDR3 totals 16 residues. Trimming at V came to 4 bases and at J to 0 bases, leaving 7 bases not matched to a gene. Here the CDR3 DNA reads TGCGCCAGCAGCCCAGTAAGCGGGAGAAGCACAGATACGCAGTATTTT. Its protein product is CASSPVSGRSTDTQYF.

Details on this clone: In the same sample, other DNA sequences code for this CDR3. The rearrangement uses TRBV28 and TRBJ1-4, with 9 positions matching TRBD1. The length of the CDR3 is 15 residues. Germline CDR1 is MDHEN and CDR2 is SYDVKM. J was trimmed by 7 bases and V by 2 bases; bases with no gene match: 5. Written as DNA, the CDR3 is TGTGCCAGCAGTTTACCACAGGGGGCGGGTGAAAAACTGTTTTTT. Translated: CASSLPQGAGEKLFF.

The V call is TRBV9, the J call TRBJ2-1; no clear D gene. The ends were cut back, 0 bases at V and 2 bases at J, with 12 bases in the middle. This CDR3 has 16 residues. Germline V gene sequence: CDR1 SGDLS, CDR2 YYNGEE. The CDR3 region is CASSVGGGNTYNEQFF. The DNA for the CDR3 is TGTGCCAGCAGCGTAGGTGGTGGAAATACCTACAATGAGCAGTTCTTC.

The chain joins TRBV7-9 to TRBJ1-4; D might be TRBD1 (5 bases). Trimming took 5 bases from V and 7 from J, leaving 14 bases between them. From germline, CDR1 is SEHNR and CDR2 FQNEAQ (reference sequence). The CDR3 loop spans 14 amino acids. CDR3 region: CASSPGSGSEKLFF. The CDR3 DNA is TGTGCCAGCAGCCCCGGGTCAGGGAGTGAAAAACTGTTTTTT.

The rearrangement uses TRBV5-1 and TRBJ1-1; 10 bases agree with TRBD1. Germline-derived CDR1 and CDR2 are SGHRS and YFSETQ. Germline trimming cut 0 bases from V and 7 bases from J; bases unmatched to any gene: 3. The CDR3 has 14 residues. The CDR3 loop reads CASSLGQGADEAFF. CDR3 nucleotide sequence: TGCGCCAGCAGCTTGGGACAGGGGGCAGATGAAGCTTTCTTT. Looking up the rest from reference TRBV5-1 and TRBJ1-1 gives the full variable domain: KAGVTQTPRYLIKTRGQQVTLSCSPISGHRSVSWYQQTPGQGLQFLFEYFSETQRNKGNFPGRFSGRQFSNSRSEMNVSTLELGDSALYLCASSLGQGADEAFFGQGTRLTVV.

The CDR3 reads CASNRGLGELFF. Written as DNA, the CDR3 is TGTGCCTCGAACAGGGGGTTGGGGGAGCTGTTTTTT. This sequence joins TRBV7-8 and TRBJ2-2; 8 bases map to TRBD1. After removal of 11 bases from V and 8 bases from J, the junction contained 7 bases not matched to a gene. This CDR3 has 12 residues. The germline gives CDR1 SGHVS, CDR2 FQNEAQ.

This clone was observed once. In DNA, the CDR3 is TGTGCCAGCAGCTTAAGGGGAAACACTGAAGCTTTCTTT. This encodes CASSLRGNTEAFF. This chain links TRBV11-2 with TRBJ1-1; possibly TRBD1 for D (5 bases). Germline V gives CDR1 SGHAT, CDR2 FQNNGV. The CDR3 contains 13 residues. V lost 2 bases and J lost 2, with 6 bases in between. Combining the CDR3 with reference TRBV11-2 and TRBJ1-1 gives the whole variable domain EAGVAQSPRYKIIEKRQSVAFWCNPISGHATLYWYQQILGQGPKLLIQFQNNGVVDDSQLPKDRFSAERLKGVDSTLKIQPAKLEDSAVYLCASSLRGNTEAFFGQGTRLTVV.

A single count supports this clone. The V gene is TRBV12-5, the J gene TRBJ2-1, with 9 nucleotides matching TRBD2. Per the germline V gene, CDR1 is LGHNT and CDR2 is FRNRAP. Trimming took 5 bases from V and 0 from J; bases not matched to a gene: 14. The CDR3 runs to 19 residues. CDR3 residues: CASGVRVAGGYSSYNEQFF. Written as DNA, the CDR3 is TGTGCTAGTGGTGTGCGTGTGGCGGGAGGGTACAGCTCCTACAATGAGCAGTTCTTC.

The chain has TRBV15 and TRBJ2-6, with D hard to call. This CDR3 comprises 15 residues. V was cut by 6 bases and J by 0 bases, with 9 bases left in between. Germline lookup yields CDR1 LNHNV and CDR2 YYDKDF (reference sequence). This CDR3 is CATRAGLSGANVLTF. CDR3 in DNA: TGTGCCACCAGAGCAGGCCTCTCTGGGGCCAACGTCCTGACTTTC.

The genes are TRBV7-2 and TRBJ2-7; TRBD1 agrees at 11 bases. This CDR3 region has 16 residues. V was pared by 5 bases and J by 5 bases, with 11 bases of the junction left unmatched. From germline, CDR1 is SGHTA and CDR2 FQGNSA. The CDR3, as DNA: TGTGCCAGCAGCCCCAGCCCGGGACAGGGGGTCCACGAGCAGTACTTC. Protein product: CASSPSPGQGVHEQYF.

The J gene is TRBJ1-1, the V gene TRBV9; D call uncertain. Between the trimmed V and J ends, which lost 1 base and 1 base, there was a span of 17 bases. Germline CDR1 reads SGDLS; CDR2 reads YYNGEE. This CDR3 spans 17 amino acids. CDR3 DNA: TGTGCCAGCAGCGTAAGGGCTCACGGACGCCCGAACACTGAAGCTTTCTTT. Translation: CASSVRAHGRPNTEAFF.

This chain links TRBV5-4 with TRBJ2-2, with 9 bases matching TRBD1. Germline lookup yields CDR1 SGHNT and CDR2 YYREEE (reference sequence). This CDR3 contains 17 residues. V gave up 3 bases and J gave up 1 base; unmatched junction bases: 7. In DNA form, the CDR3 reads TGTGCCAGCAGCTCACCCGGACAGGGGTTGAACACCGGGGAGCTGTTTTTT. Translating it yields CASSSPGQGLNTGELFF. The entire variable domain, with the rest obtained from reference TRBV5-4 and TRBJ2-2, is as follows: ETGVTQSPTHLIKTRGQQVTLRCSSQSGHNTVSWYQQALGQGPQFIFQYYREEENGRGNFPPRFSGLQFPNYSSELNVNALELDDSALYLCASSSPGQGLNTGELFFGEGSRLTVL.

The chain has TRBV7-2 and TRBJ2-3; TRBD2 aligns across 11 bases. Unmatched junction bases numbered 12, after V lost 2 bases and J lost 2 bases. CDR3 length: 19 residues. In germline, CDR1 is SGHTA, CDR2 FQGNSA. CDR3 in amino acids: CASSLFSSGRARVTDTQYF. The CDR3 nucleotides read TGTGCCAGCAGCTTATTTAGTAGCGGGAGGGCCAGGGTCACAGATACGCAGTATTTT.

CDR3 nucleotide sequence: TGTGCCAGCAGCTTAAGGGGAGGGGGACTAGCGGGAAGCACAGATACGCAGTATTTT. This encodes CASSLRGGGLAGSTDTQYF. V is TRBV7-3 and J is TRBJ2-3; 13 bases match TRBD2. The J segment lost 0 bases and the V segment lost 1 base, leaving 7 bases of the junction unmatched. This CDR3 spans 19 amino acids. Germline values: CDR1 SGHTA, CDR2 FQGTGA.

This clone was counted between two and nine times. The chain carries TRBV28 and TRBJ2-7; possibly TRBD1 or TRBD2 for D (5 bases each). The V gene lost 6 bases and the J gene lost 2 bases, with 14 bases spanning the gap. The germline V gene encodes CDR1 MDHEN and CDR2 SYDVKM. CDR3 size: 14 residues. The CDR3 DNA is TGTGCCAGCAGCTCCGGGACGTACACCTACGAGCAGTACTTC. Protein product: CASSSGTYTYEQYF. The full variable domain, rest sourced from reference TRBV28 and TRBJ2-7, is DVKVTQSSRYLVKRTGEKVFLECVQDMDHENMFWYRQDPGLGLRLIYFSYDVKMKEKGDIPEGYSVSREKKERFSLILESASTNQTSMYLCASSSGTYTYEQYFGPGTRLTVT.

The chain couples TRBV27 to TRBJ1-3; D is uncertain. Germline assignment: CDR1 MNHEY and CDR2 SMNVEV (reference sequence). The CDR3 runs 17 residues. V lost 5 bases and J lost 0, with 17 bases in between. The CDR3 bases are TGTGCCAGCAGTCCCTTGGAGGGAGGGCTCTCTGGAAACACCATATATTTT. Translation: CASSPLEGGLSGNTIYF.

The gene calls are TRBV19 and TRBJ2-1; no clear D. This CDR3 comprises 13 residues. V was pared by 8 bases and J by 4 bases, with 12 bases between. From germline, CDR1 is LNHDA and CDR2 SQIVND (reference sequence). The CDR3 protein is CASQRARYNEQFF. CDR3 DNA: TGTGCCAGTCAACGGGCCAGGTACAATGAGCAGTTCTTC.

The chain recombines TRBV25-1 with TRBJ2-6, with TRBD1 matching 9 bases. CDR3 length: 18 residues. Losses at the gene ends were 4 bases for V and 0 bases for J; bases not matched to a gene: 7. Germline values: CDR1 MGHDK, CDR2 SYGVNS. CDR3 sequence reads: CASSGDRGFFSGANVLTF. The CDR3 DNA is TGTGCCAGCAGTGGTGACAGGGGGTTTTTCTCTGGGGCCAACGTCCTGACTTTC.

This CDR3 is CASSSGGSPYEQYF. CDR3 DNA sequence: TGTGCCAGCAGCTCCGGGGGGTCCCCCTACGAGCAGTACTTC. V is TRBV11-3 and J is TRBJ2-7, with TRBD2 matching 7 bases. CDR1 and CDR2 (germline): SGHNT, YENEEA. The V gene end was trimmed by 4 bases and the J gene end by 2 bases; junction bases not matched to a gene: 5. The CDR3 is made up of 14 amino acids.

CDR3 sequence: CASRNLGASNQPQHF. DNA of the CDR3: TGTGCCAGCAGGAATCTCGGGGCCAGCAATCAGCCCCAGCATTTT. This chain links TRBV2 with TRBJ1-5; D perhaps matches TRBD1 (5 bases). V shed 6 bases and J shed 1 base, with 13 bases lying between them. The CDR3 sequence is 15 residues long. Germline V lookup: CDR1 SNHLY, CDR2 FYNNEI.

This clone came up a few times. J is TRBJ2-3 and V is TRBV10-3; tentatively, D is TRBD1 (6 bases). With 6 bases removed from V and 9 bases from J, the gap between germline ends came to 22 bases. CDR1 is ENHRY and CDR2 is SYGVKD in the germline V gene. The CDR3 covers 15 residues. The CDR3 DNA is TGTGCCATCAGCCTAAATTTAAATAACAGGGAAACGCAGTATTTT. This sequence encodes CAISLNLNNRETQYF.